The source of this T cell receptor beta chain is a study of control samples from healthy donors and cancer patients. This clone was seen just once. Clones were read by immunoSEQ multiplex PCR, and TCRdb kept only the in-frame ones, dropping some. Of some 120,000 clones in the sample, roughly nine tenths were seen once. V lost 2 bases to trimming and J lost 1 base, with 9 bases between them. The length of the CDR3 is 15 residues. Germline V gives CDR1 SGHTA, CDR2 FQGNSA. Sequencing was carried out using blood. The receptor was derived from a man aged 18-30 years in good health. The rearrangement links TRBV7-2 to TRBJ2-4; D is ambiguous. The CDR3 sequence is CASSLIVLAKNIQYF. In DNA form, the CDR3 reads TGTGCCAGCAGCTTAATCGTGCTGGCCAAAAACATTCAGTACTTC.